This TCR beta chain derives from a study of beta chain features in type 1 diabetes. Findings and limits, study-wide: Type 1 diabetes patients had TCRB CDR3s that were shorter (moderately but significantly so) in all four CD4+ subsets. VDJ junctions from patients with type 1 diabetes contained fewer insertions and more deletions.

Germline CDR1 reads LGHNA; CDR2 reads YSLEER. V lost 1 base to trimming and J lost 8 bases; unmatched junction nucleotides: 7. The CDR3 sequence is 14 residues long. The table lists this clone with a few counts. Its antigen is unidentified. Isolation of CD4+ naive, central memory, regulatory and stem cell-like memory cells was achieved by sorting via CD45RO/CCR7/CD25/CD127/CD95/CD27. Purity exceeding 95% was reached by all sorted populations. Every isolated RNA sample was fully reverse transcribed, so sequencing captured expressed TCRB transcripts. The protocol was immunoSEQ multiplex PCR, while the TCRdb copy is restricted to in-frame clones and leaves out a portion. The sample gives under 200,000 clones, about 9% of which show up once; under 0.65% is in the top ten.

Material: central memory CD4+ T cells from blood. This clonotype originated in a woman aged 18-35 years with type 1 diabetes. The chain links TRBV4-3 to TRBJ1-2, with 7 bases matching TRBD1. In DNA form, the CDR3 reads TGCGCCAGCAGCCAAGGCAGGGGGGATCAGGGCTACACCTTC. This gives the protein CASSQGRGDQGYTF.